These T cell receptor beta chains were read from a single sample in a study of blood T cell repertoires in COVID-19. Assay used: immunoSEQ multiplex PCR; TCRdb lists only in-frame clones, some missing. The table records about 230,000 clones, approximately 81% of them present only once. What was sequenced was peripheral blood. These receptors originate from a man in his forties or fifties with acute or convalescent COVID-19. Each CDR3 is given with its conserved first and last residue. A D gene is named only where the DNA matches it firmly. Clone size is given for some rows only: seen once, a few or many times, or a class if the clone is expanded.

len	d_gene	v_gene	j_gene	abundance	CDR3nt	CDR3aa
16	TRBD1	TRBV18	TRBJ1-3	.	TGTGCCAGCTCACCACCGACAGGGTTCGCAGGAAACACCATATATTTT	CASSPPTGFAGNTIYF
14	.	TRBV5-6	TRBJ2-7	many	TGTGCCAGCAGCTTGATGACTAGGGCCTACGAGCAGTACTTC	CASSLMTRAYEQYF
14	.	TRBV6-6	TRBJ1-1	.	TGTGCCAGCAGTTACTCGAGCGCGAACACTGAAGCTTTCTTT	CASSYSSANTEAFF
14	TRBD2	TRBV7-9	TRBJ2-7	.	TGTGCCAGCAGCTTGAGCGGGGGGGCTTACGAGCAGTACTTC	CASSLSGGAYEQYF
14	.	TRBV28	TRBJ1-3	.	TGTGCCAGCATCCCGGGGTTCTCTGGAAACACCATATATTTT	CASIPGFSGNTIYF
14	.	TRBV7-8	TRBJ1-1	.	TGTGCCAGCAGCTCCGCGGGGGGGGAGGGAGAAGCTTTCTTT	CASSSAGGEGEAFF
13	.	TRBV18	TRBJ1-1	.	TGTGCCAGCTCACCGGCCGTGAACACTGAAGCTTTCTTT	CASSPAVNTEAFF
15	TRBD1	TRBV4-1	TRBJ1-5	.	TGCGCCAGCAGCCCAGGGGGCCTTAGCAATCAGCCCCAGCATTTT	CASSPGGLSNQPQHF
13	.	TRBV6-5	TRBJ1-1	.	TGTGCCAGCAGTCGGGGGGGGAGCACTGAAGCTTTCTTT	CASSRGGSTEAFF
14	.	TRBV11-2	TRBJ2-7	.	TGTGCCAGCAGCTCCCACAGGGATCGCTACGAGCAGTACTTC	CASSSHRDRYEQYF
17	TRBD2	TRBV27	TRBJ2-3	.	TGTGCCAGCAGCCCCCTGAGGACTAGCGGGGGAACAGATACGCAGTATTTT	CASSPLRTSGGTDTQYF
14	TRBD1	TRBV14	TRBJ1-1	.	TGTGCCAGCAGCCAAGCTCACAGGGGGACTGAAGCTTTCTTT	CASSQAHRGTEAFF
13	.	TRBV30	TRBJ1-5	.	TGTGCCTGGCAGACAGGTAGTGATCAGCCCCAGCATTTT	CAWQTGSDQPQHF
14	TRBD2	TRBV19	TRBJ2-5	.	TGTGCCAGTAGTATAATCGCGGGGGGGGAGACCCAGTACTTC	CASSIIAGGETQYF
15	TRBD1	TRBV18	TRBJ2-7	once	TGTGCCAGCTCACCGGAAATAACAGGGGGCTACGAGCAGTACTTC	CASSPEITGGYEQYF
15	TRBD1	TRBV5-1	TRBJ1-1	.	TGCGCCAGCAGCTTCGGGGACAGGGCGAACACTGAAGCTTTCTTT	CASSFGDRANTEAFF
16	TRBD1	TRBV4-1	TRBJ1-5	.	TGCGCCAGCAGCCAAGGTGAGACAGGGGGAAATCAGCCCCAGCATTTT	CASSQGETGGNQPQHF
14	.	TRBV5-6	TRBJ1-4	.	TGTGCCAGCAGCTTGGCTCAGAAGAATGAAAAACTGTTTTTT	CASSLAQKNEKLFF
15	.	TRBV9	TRBJ2-3	.	TGTGCCAGCAGCGTAGACGGGGTGAGCACAGATACGCAGTATTTT	CASSVDGVSTDTQYF
13	.	TRBV18	TRBJ1-2	.	TGTGCCAGCTCTGGGCAGGCTAACTATGGCTACACCTTC	CASSGQANYGYTF
15	.	TRBV5-1	TRBJ1-6	few	TGCGCCAGCAGCTTGGTCTCCAGGAGGGCTTCACCCCTCCACTTT	CASSLVSRRASPLHF
13	TRBD1	TRBV5-6	TRBJ1-1	few	TGTGCCAGCAGTCTTGACAGGGAGACTGAAGCTTTCTTT	CASSLDRETEAFF
15	TRBD2	TRBV7-2	TRBJ2-1	.	TGTGCCAGCAGCGCCGGGACTAGCGGGAAGGGTGAGCAGTTCTTC	CASSAGTSGKGEQFF
13	.	TRBV19	TRBJ1-2	.	TGTGCCAGTAGTCTTGCAGGATACTATGGCTACACCTTC	CASSLAGYYGYTF
12	.	TRBV24-1	TRBJ2-1	.	TGTGCCACCAGTGACGATGGGGCGGAGCAGTTCTTC	CATSDDGAEQFF
14	TRBD1	TRBV7-2	TRBJ1-2	.	TGTGCCAGCAGCTTAAGTCCAGGGGGCTATGGCTACACCTTC	CASSLSPGGYGYTF
14	TRBD1	TRBV6-5	TRBJ1-2	few	TGTGCCAGCAGGAGGACAGGGCTGTACTATGGCTACACCTTC	CASRRTGLYYGYTF
17	TRBD1	TRBV28	TRBJ1-6	.	TGTGCCAGCAGTACCATACAGGGGTCTGGGAGGAATTCACCCCTCCACTTT	CASSTIQGSGRNSPLHF
17	.	TRBV5-6	TRBJ1-5	few	TGTGCCAGCAGCCGTCGTCAATTCTCAGGGCACGGTCAGCCCCAGCATTTT	CASSRRQFSGHGQPQHF
15	.	TRBV7-3	TRBJ2-7	.	TGTGCCAGCAGCTTCAGGGACACCCCCATGGGGGAGCAGTACTTC	CASSFRDTPMGEQYF
14	.	TRBV7-9	TRBJ1-4	.	TGTGCCAGCAGCGCAGGGAGGGCTAATGAAAAACTGTTTTTT	CASSAGRANEKLFF
14	TRBD2	TRBV6-5	TRBJ2-1	once	TGTGCCAGCAGACTAGCGGGGGCCTGGAATGAGCAGTTCTTC	CASRLAGAWNEQFF
15	.	TRBV14	TRBJ2-7	.	TGTGCCAGCAGCCAAGACCGGGACATCAGCTACGAGCAGTACTTC	CASSQDRDISYEQYF
17	TRBD2	TRBV5-4	TRBJ2-3	.	TGTGCCAGCAGCTTGGGTGGACTAGCGGGAGACATAGATACGCAGTATTTT	CASSLGGLAGDIDTQYF
12	.	TRBV5-1	TRBJ1-6	.	TGCGCCAGCAGGGACTCCCTCGGATCCCTCCACTTT	CASRDSLGSLHF
15	TRBD1	TRBV11-3	TRBJ2-7	.	TGTGCCAGCAGCCCCACCGGGACAGATACCTACGAGCAGTACTTC	CASSPTGTDTYEQYF
15	TRBD2	TRBV2	TRBJ2-7	.	TGTGCCAGCAGCGAACAAGCGGGGACGGTCCACGAGCAGTACTTC	CASSEQAGTVHEQYF
15	TRBD1	TRBV7-6	TRBJ1-6	.	TGTGCCAGCAGCCAAATAGGACAGGGGTATTCACCCCTCCACTTT	CASSQIGQGYSPLHF
15	TRBD1	TRBV6-5	TRBJ1-5	.	TGTGCCAGCAGCTATACAGGACAGGGGGCAGAGCCCCAGCATTTT	CASSYTGQGAEPQHF
17	.	TRBV18	TRBJ1-6	many	TGTGCCAGCTCACCACAGGTGAGGGCTCCGAGAGATTCACCCCTCCACTTT	CASSPQVRAPRDSPLHF
19	TRBD2	TRBV18	TRBJ2-5	.	TGTGCCAGCTCACCACATCAACTAGCGGGGGCTATCACTCAAGAGACCCAGTACTTC	CASSPHQLAGAITQETQYF
15	TRBD1	TRBV5-4	TRBJ2-7	.	TGTGCCAGCAGCCGTTCGGGACAGGGGCTTGGCGAGCAGTACTTC	CASSRSGQGLGEQYF
14	.	TRBV6-6	TRBJ1-2	.	TGTGCCAGCAGTTACGACCCGGGGGACTATGGCTACACCTTC	CASSYDPGDYGYTF
14	TRBD1	TRBV3-1/TRBV3-2	TRBJ1-5	.	TGTGCCAGCAGCCCTTCATCAGGGGGACAGCCCCAGCATTTT	CASSPSSGGQPQHF
16	.	TRBV28	TRBJ1-5	few	TGTGCCAGCCTGGTACGGGGGGCCGTGGGCAATCAGCCCCAGCATTTT	CASLVRGAVGNQPQHF
15	.	TRBV5-1	TRBJ1-1	.	TGCGCCAGCAGCAATACAGGGACGGTGAACACTGAAGCTTTCTTT	CASSNTGTVNTEAFF
16	.	TRBV9	TRBJ1-3	once	TGTGCCAGCAGCGGTACAGGGTTGAGCACTGGAAACACCATATATTTT	CASSGTGLSTGNTIYF
14	.	TRBV7-9	TRBJ2-1	.	TGTGCCAGCAGCACCGGGGGGCCGCTCCCCGAGCAGTTCTTC	CASSTGGPLPEQFF
14	TRBD1	TRBV29-1	TRBJ1-3	.	TGCAGCGTTACCCGGGACAGCTCTGGAAACACCATATATTTT	CSVTRDSSGNTIYF
15	TRBD1	TRBV7-3	TRBJ1-2	.	TGTGCCAGCAGCTTATCGGGACAGTCTAACTATGGCTACACCTTC	CASSLSGQSNYGYTF
12	TRBD2	TRBV2	TRBJ2-1	.	TGTGCCAGCGGGAGGGAATACAATGAGCAGTTCTTC	CASGREYNEQFF
15	TRBD1	TRBV5-1	TRBJ2-7	.	TGCGCCAGCAGCTATGAGACAGGGGGCTGGTACGAGCAGTACTTC	CASSYETGGWYEQYF